The present TCR beta chain was sequenced within a study of cytomegalovirus exposure and HLA in healthy donors. General study results and limits: There were about 160 TCR beta chains listed as cytomegalovirus-associated.

A note on this clone: Its matching antigen is unknown.

Both 60 Vbeta primers and 13 Jbeta primers went into the PCR. Profiled with immunoSEQ multiplex PCR; TCRdb holds only in-frame clones, not every one. The sample shows more than 85,000 clones, roughly 60% of them seen only once. CDR3 length: 12 amino acids. Germline CDR1 reads SNHLY; CDR2 reads FYNNEI. V lost 3 bases and J 8 bases, leaving 7 bases between the germline ends. Material for sequencing was PBMCs. The chain employs TRBV2 and TRBJ2-2; D is uncertain. The sequence was obtained from a human donor in good health. The CDR3 nucleotides read TGTGCCAGCAGTGACTTCAGGGGGGAGCTGTTTTTT. Translation gives CASSDFRGELFF.